These 3 T cell receptor beta chains were sequenced from one sample in a study of technical replicates of blood from several donors (dated by TCRdb to between 2016 and 2019). Receptors were amplified or captured by the immunoSEQ multiplex PCR assay. TCRdb re-hosts the immuneACCESS table, in-frame sequences only. Its copies lack some clones; in the studies checked, an unresolved V gene accounts for under half of them, and the cause for the rest is not known. The table for this sample lists tens of thousands of clones; approximately 94% of them were counted only once. The ten largest clones take up 0.2% to 0.3% of the sample. Sequences were obtained from T cells isolated from PBMCs. These receptors all come from a human donor in good health.

The chain carries TRBV7-9 and TRBJ2-5; 7 nucleotides line up with TRBD1. The CDR3 contains 19 residues. Germline V lookup: CDR1 SEHNR, CDR2 FQNEAQ (reference sequence). Trimming at V came to 2 bases and at J to 2 bases, leaving 17 bases not matched to a gene. The CDR3 loop is CASSLNLIRDRQIQETQYF. The CDR3 nucleotides are TGTGCCAGCAGCTTAAATTTAATTCGGGACAGACAAATTCAAGAGACCCAGTACTTC.

The sample holds one count of this clone. J is TRBJ1-4 and V is TRBV28; a weak D match, TRBD1 (6 bases). Germline V gives CDR1 MDHEN, CDR2 SYDVKM. This CDR3 is 14 amino acids long. The V gene lost 5 bases and the J gene lost 5 bases, with 12 bases spanning the gap. The CDR3 DNA reads as TGTGCCAGCAGTCCCGGGACACAAAATGAAAAACTGTTTTTT. The encoded protein is CASSPGTQNEKLFF.

The chain recombines TRBV7-4 with TRBJ2-7, with a tentative D call TRBD2 (6 bases). Between the trimmed V and J ends, which lost 3 bases and 6 bases, there was a span of 15 bases. The CDR3 consists of 14 residues. Germline CDR1 SGHVT, CDR2 SQSDAQ. The CDR3 DNA reads as TGTGCCAGCAGCTTCGCGGGATGGGGCGGCGAGCAGTACTTC. It encodes CASSFAGWGGEQYF.